This T cell receptor (beta chain) was profiled in a study of blood T cell repertoires in COVID-19 (dated by TCRdb to about 2020). Regarding the complete study: Collaborator samples came from the United States, Italy and Spain and covered acute and convalescent phases of COVID-19. The material from the prospective study consisted of cDNA or gDNA derived from T cells, B-cell-depleted T cells, or PBMCs. Subjects who had been exposed to COVID-19, were actively infected with it, or had recovered from it provided the deeply sampled blood TCRbeta repertoires that made up the dataset. The repertoires were made available in a free public database intended to serve as a resource for research on the immune response to SARS-CoV-2. Samples were obtained from the ongoing ImmuneRACE study (first 160 participants) and from about 1,300 subjects provided by 6 global collaborators. A de-identified subject ID, COVID-19 status, age in years and sex were almost always included in the sample metadata. Where available, HLA class I and class II types were obtained from metadata supplied by the sample provider rather than from assay-based typing. The full study reports these points: Clinical and demographic metadata were provided uncurated, with the amount varying by source and participant.

In regard to this clone: Its antigen target is currently unknown. No much larger clonotype is one base removed from it; base qualities were not supplied.

Per the germline V gene, MNHEY is the CDR1 and SVGAGI is the CDR2. The CDR3 numbers 15 residues from cysteine through phenylalanine. Only the CDR3 DNA stays, 45 bases, in frame from base 1. Trimming leaves V shorter by 6 bases and J shorter by 5 bases, with the junction holding 10 bases beyond the gene matches. Participants in the prospective study were aged roughly 18 to 90 years, lived in 20 to 25 United States geographic areas, and enrolled through a virtual design. In the prospective study, participants were assigned to cohorts based on the clinical history participants reported in a screening survey and a study questionnaire. Recovered participants in ImmuneRACE Cohort 3 were defined by two consecutive negative NP/OP PCR tests, clearance by a healthcare professional, or resolution of symptoms. Each participant in the prospective study had whole blood, serum and a nasopharyngeal or oropharyngeal swab collected by mobile phlebotomists. Prospective study participants could optionally give additional blood draws and questionnaires over a roughly 2-month period. Blood samples from the prospective study were shipped frozen or at room temperature prior to DNA extraction.

The immunoSEQ Assay, a bias-controlled multiplex PCR, was used to amplify TCRbeta CDR3 regions from genomic DNA. Concerning the study's data processing: The number of nucleated cells in each sample was estimated from the amplification of reference gene primers within the assay. Sequence reads were collapsed and filtered to measure the absolute abundance of every unique TCRbeta CDR3 rearrangement. For each sample, productive Simpson clonality was calculated as the square root of Simpson's diversity index over productive rearrangements. TCRdb took over this immuneACCESS table, retaining in-frame rearrangements with V and J assigned. Such tables are incomplete; in checked studies, under half of the missing clones stem from an unresolved V gene, and the remainder is unexplained. D and trimming come from the DNA, and the V and J calls and clone size come from that table. The sample table records 250,000 or so clones; about 89% of these occur just once. Roughly 10% of the sample is held by the ten biggest clonotypes.

This sequence uses TRBV6-5 and TRBJ2-5; the central 9 bases match TRBD2. Sequencing input: PBMCs or T cells enriched from blood (not recorded which). This sequence originates from a man aged 35 to 55 who had recovered from COVID-19. The DNA is as follows: TGTGCCAGCAGGCAAACATTAGCGGGGGCCGAGACCCAGTACTTC. Translated, it reads CASRQTLAGAETQYF.